These 14 T cell receptor beta chains were sequenced from one sample in a study of T-cell memory formation after mild COVID-19. TCRdb re-derived calls from the 5' RACE reads in MiXCR, one entry per CDR3 protein. The sample consists of almost 350,000 distinct CDR3 sequences, about 20% of them appearing once. Sequencing input: PBMCs or a T cell subset sorted from them (not recorded which). The receptors stem from a man aged 18 to 30 who had mild COVID-19 (a few samples of this study predate the infection). Cell type and time point are not known.

In its sample, this clonotype was seen a few times. The chain has TRBV6-5 and TRBJ2-7, with a weak D call TRBD2 (6 bases). Trimming removed 7 bases from V and 7 bases from J, with 17 bases in between. The germline CDR1 and CDR2 sequences are MNHEY and SVGAGI. The CDR3 runs to 13 residues. CDR3 nucleotides: TGTGCCAGCACTCCCGGCGGGGTTGGGGAGCAGTACTTC. This codes for CASTPGGVGEQYF.

This clonotype was detected only a few times. The chain joins TRBV12-3 or TRBV12-4 to TRBJ1-6; 8 bases are shared with TRBD1. The CDR3 is made up of 15 amino acids. With V trimmed by 6 bases and J by 7 bases, 8 bases remained unmatched. The CDR3 nucleotides are TGTGCCAGCAGACTTTCGGGACAGGTCAATTCACCCCTCCACTTT. It encodes CASRLSGQVNSPLHF.

This clonotype was seen more than once but under ten times. This chain links TRBV25-1 with TRBJ1-3, with unresolved D. Trimming cost V 5 bases and J 4 bases, with 6 bases left between them. The length of the CDR3 is 12 residues. Germline V CDR1 and CDR2: MGHDK, SYGVNS. The CDR3 sequence is CASSSAGNTIYF. The CDR3 region has the DNA TGTGCCAGCAGTTCGGCCGGAAACACCATATATTTT.

This clonotype showed up just a few times. The chain couples TRBV19 to TRBJ2-2; 8 nucleotides line up with TRBD1. With V trimmed by 5 bases and J by 11 bases, 13 bases remained unmatched. CDR3 size: 15 residues. CDR1 LNHDA and CDR2 SQIVND come from the germline V gene (reference sequence). The CDR3 reads CASSPRDRPGYELFF. CDR3 coding DNA: TGTGCCAGTAGTCCTCGGGACAGGCCCGGATATGAGCTGTTTTTT. Full variable domain (outside the CDR3, taken from reference TRBV19 and TRBJ2-2): DGGITQSPKYLFRKEGQNVTLSCEQNLNHDAMYWYRQDPGQGLRLIYYSQIVNDFQKGDIAEGYSVSREKKESFPLTVTSAQKNPTAFYLCASSPRDRPGYELFFGEGSRLTVL.

The chain carries TRBV19 and TRBJ2-1; tentative D call: TRBD2 (6 bases). The CDR3 sequence is 15 residues long. Trimming stripped 3 bases from V and 0 bases from J, with 9 bases between. CDR1 is LNHDA and CDR2 is SQIVND in the germline V gene (reference sequence). The chain's CDR3 is CASSMIGGSYNEQFF. In nucleotides, the CDR3 is TGTGCCAGTAGTATGATCGGGGGCTCCTACAATGAGCAGTTCTTC.

This clonotype appeared a few times. This chain uses TRBV5-1 with TRBJ1-1; no reliable D call. V was shortened by 0 bases and J by 7 bases, with 13 bases between the two germline ends. CDR1 and CDR2 from the germline V gene are SGHRS and YFSETQ. This CDR3 region has 14 residues. This chain's CDR3 is CASSLGSPPGEAFF. The CDR3 DNA sequence: TGCGCCAGCAGCTTGGGGTCGCCCCCGGGTGAAGCTTTCTTT.

This clonotype occurred a few times. This sequence joins TRBV7-2 and TRBJ1-5, with D possibly matching TRBD1 (6 bases). The CDR3 is 15 amino acids. The V end was cut by 3 bases, the J end by 2 bases, with 11 bases between. CDR1 and CDR2 from the germline V gene are SGHTA and FQGNSA. The CDR3 loop is CASSFGRQGNQPQHF. CDR3 DNA: TGTGCCAGCAGCTTCGGCCGACAGGGCAATCAGCCCCAGCATTTT.

This clonotype was recorded a few times. The gene calls are TRBV10-3 and TRBJ1-1; D gene ambiguous. The ends were cut back, 3 bases at V and 4 bases at J, with 9 bases in the middle. CDR1 ENHRY and CDR2 SYGVKD come from the germline V gene. This CDR3 contains 13 residues. CDR3 sequence (DNA): TGTGCCATCAGTGACGGCGGAGTCACTGAAGCTTTCTTT. Protein product: CAISDGGVTEAFF.

This clonotype showed up many times. V is TRBV7-8 and J is TRBJ2-5; 7 bases map to TRBD2. J lost 5 bases, V lost 1 base, and 4 bases had no gene match. The CDR3 totals 14 residues. Germline CDR1 and CDR2: SGHVS and FQNEAQ. The CDR3 coding sequence is TGTGCCAGCAGCTTAGTGGGGGGGATGGAGACCCAGTACTTC. Its protein is CASSLVGGMETQYF.

This clonotype has ten or more counts. The chain uses TRBV29-1 and TRBJ2-3, with 10 bases fitting TRBD1. The CDR3 is 12 amino acids. Trimming cost V 7 bases and J 5 bases; bases outside gene matches: 3. Germline lookup yields CDR1 SQVTM and CDR2 ANQGSEA. CDR3 nucleotide sequence: TGCAGCGCTGGGACAGGGGTAGATACGCAGTATTTT. The encoded protein is CSAGTGVDTQYF.

The chain couples TRBV27 to TRBJ1-1; TRBD1 might be the D (5 bases). V lost 5 bases and J 7 bases, leaving 23 bases between the germline ends. The germline CDR1 and CDR2 sequences are MNHEY and SMNVEV (reference sequence). The CDR3 has 16 amino acids. The CDR3 DNA follows: TGTGCCAGCAGTGCCCTGGGGCCGGGACGGGTTAGTGAAGCTTTCTTT. Its protein is CASSALGPGRVSEAFF.

This clonotype was observed a handful of times. CDR3 residues: CASSLWGDSTGNTIYF. The CDR3, as DNA: TGTGCCAGCAGCTTATGGGGGGACTCGACTGGAAACACCATATATTTT. The chain is built from TRBV7-2 and TRBJ1-3; weak D call: TRBD1 (5 bases). Germline V gene data show CDR1 as SGHTA and CDR2 as FQGNSA. Deletions cut 2 bases from V and 2 bases from J, with 13 bases between. The CDR3 runs 16 residues. Filled out from reference TRBV7-2 and TRBJ1-3, the complete variable domain reads GAGVSQSPSNKVTEKGKDVELRCDPISGHTALYWYRQSLGQGLEFLIYFQGNSAPDKSGLPSDRFSAERTGGSVSTLTIQRTQQEDSAVYLCASSLWGDSTGNTIYFGEGSWLTVV.

The chain recombines TRBV9 with TRBJ2-2; possible D gene TRBD1, 5 bases. With 4 bases removed from V and 4 bases from J, the gap between germline ends came to 17 bases. This CDR3 contains 16 residues. CDR1 and CDR2 from the germline V gene are SGDLS and YYNGEE. CDR3 in amino acids: CASSFRRTLSTGELFF. The CDR3 bases are TGTGCCAGCAGCTTCCGACGGACACTGTCCACCGGGGAGCTGTTTTTT. Combining the CDR3 with reference TRBV9 and TRBJ2-2 gives the whole variable domain DSGVTQTPKHLITATGQRVTLRCSPRSGDLSVYWYQQSLDQGLQFLIQYYNGEERAKGNILERFSAQQFPDLHSELNLSSLELGDSALYFCASSFRRTLSTGELFFGEGSRLTVL.

This clonotype was found many times. V usage is TRBV11-2 and J usage is TRBJ1-5, with 8 nucleotides matching TRBD1. The CDR3 totals 15 residues. Looked up from germline, CDR1 is SGHAT and CDR2 is FQNNGV. The V gene end was trimmed by 5 bases and the J gene end by 0 bases; junction bases not matched to a gene: 3. This chain's CDR3 is CASSPTGASNQPQHF. The CDR3 bases are TGTGCCAGCAGCCCGACAGGGGCTAGCAATCAGCCCCAGCATTTT.